This T cell receptor (beta chain) is from a study of regulatory T cells in long-lasting Graves disease. Study results and limitations: TRBV28, TRBJ1-2 and TRBJ2-5 were segments that persistent disease favored.

CDR3-region Arm-PCR and iRepertoire HTBI primers produced the TCR beta libraries. TCRdb re-called the multiplex PCR reads through MiXCR, storing one row per CDR3 protein. Of fewer than 550,000 distinct CDR3 sequences listed, about 16% were seen once; the top ten hold around a quarter. This clonotype appeared a few times. Its antigen is not known. Time point noted: newly diagnosed GD, antithyroid drugs for less than 3 months. Construction of the TCR library relied on RNA isolated from PBMCs. The V and J ends lost 6 bases and 8 bases respectively, with 11 bases between them. Germline V lookup: CDR1 MNHNS, CDR2 SASEGT. The CDR3 contains 13 residues. The same sample was also studied in work on T cells in Graves' hyperthyroidism and ophthalmopathy. From that paper: Uncontrolled infection, other autoimmune disease, pregnancy and lactation each barred patients from inclusion. A first-round RT-PCR of the TCR CDR3 used the HTBI primer set.

The TCR was taken from a woman aged 40-60 years with Graves disease. This chain connects TRBV6-1 to TRBJ1-6; D unresolved. The specimen comprised peripheral blood mononuclear cells (PBMCs), sampled at new diagnosis, from a patient treated with antithyroid drugs. CDR3: CASSDVSYSPLHF. For the CDR3, the DNA is TGTGCCAGCAGCGACGTCTCCTATTCACCCCTCCACTTT.